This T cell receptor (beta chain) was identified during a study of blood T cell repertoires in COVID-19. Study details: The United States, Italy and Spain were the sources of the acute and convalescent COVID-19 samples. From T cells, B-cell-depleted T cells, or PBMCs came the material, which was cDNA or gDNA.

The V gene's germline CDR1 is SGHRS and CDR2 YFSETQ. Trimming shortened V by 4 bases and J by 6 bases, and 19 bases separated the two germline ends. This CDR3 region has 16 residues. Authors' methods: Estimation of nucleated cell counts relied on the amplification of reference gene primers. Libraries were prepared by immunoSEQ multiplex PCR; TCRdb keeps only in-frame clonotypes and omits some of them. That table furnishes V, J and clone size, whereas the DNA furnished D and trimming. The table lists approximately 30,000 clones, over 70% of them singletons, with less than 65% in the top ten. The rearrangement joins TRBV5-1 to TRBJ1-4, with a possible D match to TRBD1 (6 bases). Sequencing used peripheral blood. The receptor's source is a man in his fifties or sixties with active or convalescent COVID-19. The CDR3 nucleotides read TGCGCCAGCAGCCCGGGGTCCGGACAGAGATATGAAAAACTGTTTTTT. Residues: CASSPGSGQRYEKLFF.